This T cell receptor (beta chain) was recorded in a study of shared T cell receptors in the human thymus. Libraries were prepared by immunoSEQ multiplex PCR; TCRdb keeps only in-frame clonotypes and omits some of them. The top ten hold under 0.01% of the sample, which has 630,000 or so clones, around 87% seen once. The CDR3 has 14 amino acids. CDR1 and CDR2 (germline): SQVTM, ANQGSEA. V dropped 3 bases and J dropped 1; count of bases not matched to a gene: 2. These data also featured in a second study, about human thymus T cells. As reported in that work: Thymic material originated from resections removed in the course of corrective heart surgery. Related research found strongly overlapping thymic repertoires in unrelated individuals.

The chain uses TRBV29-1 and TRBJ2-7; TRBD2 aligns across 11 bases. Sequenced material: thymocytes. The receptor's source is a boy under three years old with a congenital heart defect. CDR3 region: CSVETSGASYEQYF. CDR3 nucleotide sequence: TGCAGCGTTGAGACTAGCGGGGCTTCCTACGAGCAGTACTTC.